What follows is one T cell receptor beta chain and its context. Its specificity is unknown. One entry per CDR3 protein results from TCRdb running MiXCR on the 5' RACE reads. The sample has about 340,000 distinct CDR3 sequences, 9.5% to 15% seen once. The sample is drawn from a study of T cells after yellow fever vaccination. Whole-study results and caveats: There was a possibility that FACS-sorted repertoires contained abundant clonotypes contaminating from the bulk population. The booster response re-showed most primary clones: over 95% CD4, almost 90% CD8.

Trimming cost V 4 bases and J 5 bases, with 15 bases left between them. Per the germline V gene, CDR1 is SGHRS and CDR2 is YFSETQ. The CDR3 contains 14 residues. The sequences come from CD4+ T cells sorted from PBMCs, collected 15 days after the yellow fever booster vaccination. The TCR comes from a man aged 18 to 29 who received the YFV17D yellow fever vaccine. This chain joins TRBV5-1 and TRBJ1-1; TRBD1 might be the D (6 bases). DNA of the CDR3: TGCGCCAGCAGCCAGGGGTCGGGGATAACTGAAGCTTTCTTT. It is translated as CASSQGSGITEAFF.